The rows below give T cell receptor beta chains drawn from one sample of a study of blood T cell repertoires in COVID-19. Measured with immunoSEQ multiplex PCR; TCRdb has only the in-frame clones, and not every one. The table shows about 140,000 clones, with 60% to 85% occurring only once. The sequenced material came from peripheral blood. These receptors originate from a woman of 80 years or more with active or convalescent COVID-19. Each CDR3 is given with its conserved first and last residue. The order of the fields is D gene, V gene, J gene, CDR3 protein, CDR3 DNA. The D gene is left open where the match is weak.

TRBD1	TRBV3-1/TRBV3-2	TRBJ1-3	CASSQDKPGQWTSSGNTIYF	TGTGCCAGCAGCCAAGACAAACCGGGACAGTGGACCTCCTCTGGAAACACCATATATTTT
TRBD1	TRBV10-3	TRBJ1-5	CAIRGDSNQPQHF	TGTGCCATCAGGGGGGACAGTAATCAGCCCCAGCATTTT
TRBD1	TRBV6-5	TRBJ2-5	CARGGQGAETQYF	TGTGCCAGAGGGGGACAGGGGGCTGAGACCCAGTACTTC
TRBD1	TRBV5-1	TRBJ2-7	CASSFGTGLHEQYF	TGCGCCAGCAGCTTCGGGACAGGGTTACACGAGCAGTACTTC
TRBD1	TRBV19	TRBJ2-7	CASSVDPGQVYEQYF	TGTGCCAGTAGTGTCGATCCGGGACAGGTCTACGAGCAGTACTTC
-	TRBV19	TRBJ1-3	CASGSTAGNTIYF	TGTGCCAGTGGGTCGACTGCTGGAAACACCATATATTTT
TRBD2	TRBV5-1	TRBJ2-1	CASSPRGGPSGGPSSYNEQFF	TGCGCCAGCAGCCCGAGGGGCGGGCCTAGCGGGGGGCCTAGCTCCTACAATGAGCAGTTCTTC
TRBD1	TRBV23-1	TRBJ1-2	CASRGQGATFATNGYTF	TGCGCCAGCAGAGGACAGGGGGCGACTTTTGCTACTAATGGCTACACCTTC
-	TRBV29-1	TRBJ1-5	CSVVLKGHYSNQPQHF	TGCAGCGTTGTGTTGAAGGGACACTATAGCAATCAGCCCCAGCATTTT
-	TRBV2	TRBJ1-5	CASNRDNQPQHF	TGTGCCAGCAACCGGGACAATCAGCCCCAGCATTTT
TRBD2	TRBV5-6	TRBJ2-1	CASSKTSGGYNEQFF	TGTGCCAGCAGCAAAACTAGCGGGGGGTACAATGAGCAGTTCTTC
TRBD2	TRBV9	TRBJ2-1	CATGPSGGPPSYNEQFF	TGTGCCACGGGACCCAGCGGGGGGCCACCCTCCTACAATGAGCAGTTCTTC
TRBD1	TRBV5-1	TRBJ2-7	CASSSQGATYEQYF	TGCGCCAGCAGCTCCCAGGGGGCCACCTACGAGCAGTACTTC